The 20 T cell receptor beta chains presented below share a single source sample, sequenced in a study of blood T cells in healthy people across ages (dated by TCRdb to the mid-2010s). The library came from 5' RACE. The sequencing machine was an Illumina HiSeq 2500. A second 7 to 11 cycle PCR used a sample-barcoded 5' primer and a J-beta primer mix. TCRdb reworked the public reads: Q25 trimming with fastp, MiXCR clone assembly, productive beta chains retained. Each record represents a unique CDR3 protein, reported with the most common genes and DNA among its rows. The sample includes some 710,000 distinct CDR3 sequences, with 22% observed a single time. The top ten hold under 25% of the sample. The sample taken for sequencing was blood. These receptors came from a man between 65 and 85 years old in good health.

This clonotype has a handful of counts. This chain uses TRBV29-1 with TRBJ2-3; the match to TRBD2 covers 10 bases. Germline V gives CDR1 SQVTM, CDR2 ANQGSEA. The junction had 1 base not matched to a gene; V was cut back by 2 bases and J by 8 bases. CDR3 size: 12 residues. The CDR3: CSVELAGVTQYF. The CDR3 DNA sequence: TGCAGCGTTGAACTAGCGGGGGTTACGCAGTATTTT.

This clonotype was detected ten times or more. The chain is built from TRBV19 and TRBJ2-1; D is perhaps TRBD2 (5 bases). This CDR3 is 15 amino acids long. Trimming took off 5 bases at V and 0 bases at J, with 11 bases between the two ends. CDR1 is LNHDA and CDR2 is SQIVND in the germline V gene (reference sequence). The chain's CDR3 is CASSPAGSSYNEQFF. The CDR3 DNA is TGTGCCAGTAGTCCCGCGGGTAGCTCCTACAATGAGCAGTTCTTC.

In this sample, this clonotype turned up a few times. The V call is TRBV29-1, the J call TRBJ1-1; D not certain. Per germline, CDR1 SQVTM and CDR2 ANQGSEA. The CDR3 is 13 amino acids. The ends were cut back, 6 bases at V and 0 bases at J, with 11 bases in the middle. CDR3 loop: CSVRKNLNTEAFF. In nucleotides, the CDR3 is TGCAGCGTACGCAAAAACTTGAACACTGAAGCTTTCTTT.

The chain links TRBV11-2 to TRBJ2-5; D is possibly TRBD1 or TRBD2 (6 bases each). Deletions cut 1 base from V and 4 bases from J, with 10 bases between. The length of the CDR3 is 14 residues. The germline V gene encodes CDR1 SGHAT and CDR2 FQNNGV. The CDR3 sequence: CASSLVTGAETQYF. CDR3 in DNA: TGTGCCAGCAGCTTAGTAACGGGGGCAGAGACCCAGTACTTC.

J is TRBJ2-4 and V is TRBV11-2, with 11 bases that match TRBD2. Per germline, CDR1 SGHAT and CDR2 FQNNGV. V shed 2 bases and J 0 bases; nucleotides not matched to a gene: 12. The CDR3 extends over 20 amino acids. CDR3: CASSLRLAGLVGVAKNIQYF. The CDR3 nucleotides read TGTGCCAGCAGCTTACGACTAGCGGGATTGGTGGGTGTAGCCAAAAACATTCAGTACTTC.

This clonotype appeared a few times. A much larger clone differs by one base, so this may be a read error. This CDR3 is missing its conserved last phenylalanine or tryptophan, likely due to a read error. This chain joins TRBV7-9 and TRBJ1-2; 7 nucleotides agree with TRBD1. CDR1 and CDR2 (germline): SEHNR, FQNEAQ (reference sequence). The CDR3 runs 17 residues. V trimming: 2 bases; J trimming: 1 base; junction bases outside the gene matches: 10. The CDR3 protein is CASSLLKTGPLNYGYTL. The CDR3 DNA reads as TGTGCCAGCAGCTTACTCAAGACAGGGCCCCTTAACTATGGCTACACCCTC.

This clonotype turned up a few times. The chain combines TRBV5-1 with TRBJ2-2; either TRBD1 or TRBD2 may supply D (5 bases each). Germline V gene data show CDR1 as SGHRS and CDR2 as YFSETQ. The V and J ends lost 6 bases and 4 bases respectively, with 13 bases between them. The CDR3 runs 14 residues. The CDR3 nucleotides read TGCGCCAGCACTCTTGGGACCGGCACCGGGGAGCTGTTTTTT. The encoded protein is CASTLGTGTGELFF.

This chain connects TRBV20-1 to TRBJ1-2; the D is unclear. The CDR3 extends over 12 amino acids. Germline V lookup: CDR1 DFQATT, CDR2 SNEGSKA (reference sequence). Trimming took off 3 bases at V and 4 bases at J, with 9 bases between the two ends. The CDR3 region is CSARGFVYGYTF. CDR3 DNA sequence: TGCAGTGCTAGGGGGTTTGTCTATGGCTACACCTTC.

This clonotype has more than one count but fewer than ten. The chain employs TRBV6-5 and TRBJ2-3; 8 positions match TRBD2. The CDR3 has 15 amino acids. V shed 6 bases and J 8 bases; nucleotides not matched to a gene: 13. Looked up from germline, CDR1 is MNHEY and CDR2 is SVGAGI. The CDR3 protein is CASSPAGAVGSTQYF. The DNA for the CDR3 is TGTGCCAGCAGCCCAGCGGGGGCTGTGGGGTCTACGCAGTATTTT.

This clonotype was counted at least ten times. The V gene is TRBV28, the J gene TRBJ1-1; D not certain. Looked up from germline, CDR1 is MDHEN and CDR2 is SYDVKM. V lost 2 bases to trimming and J lost 0 bases, with 7 bases between them. The CDR3 extends over 14 amino acids. CDR3 residues: CASSLGSLNTEAFF. The DNA for the CDR3 is TGTGCCAGCAGTTTAGGCAGCTTGAACACTGAAGCTTTCTTT.

This clonotype was observed a few times. This chain joins TRBV20-1 and TRBJ2-5; D uncertain. Germline CDR1 DFQATT, CDR2 SNEGSKA (reference sequence). Between the trimmed V and J ends, which lost 1 base and 1 base, there was a span of 22 bases. The CDR3 is 18 residues long. The CDR3 region has the DNA TGCAGTGCTAGAGCGGCGAGAATAGGAAGAGAGGCCCAAGAGACCCAGTACTTC. It encodes CSARAARIGREAQETQYF.

This clonotype has more than one count but fewer than ten. The V gene is TRBV20-1, the J gene TRBJ2-3; D could derive from TRBD1 or TRBD2 (6 bases each). V dropped 5 bases and J dropped 6 bases, with 15 bases sitting between them. The CDR3 sequence is 13 residues long. CDR1 DFQATT and CDR2 SNEGSKA come from the germline V gene (reference sequence). Written as DNA, the CDR3 is TGCAGTGCTCGGAGGGGGGCATCGGATACGCAGTATTTT. This sequence encodes CSARRGASDTQYF.

Ten or more counts support this clonotype. The chain combines TRBV5-5 with TRBJ2-1; TRBD1 matches at 9 bases. The CDR3 extends over 15 amino acids. The V gene end was trimmed by 4 bases and the J gene end by 4 bases; junction bases not matched to a gene: 6. Germline-derived CDR1 and CDR2 are SGHKS and YYEKEE (reference sequence). CDR3 in DNA: TGTGCCAGCAGCCCGACAGGGGGGTTTTACAATGAGCAGTTCTTC. This sequence encodes CASSPTGGFYNEQFF.

This clonotype was found a few times. The CDR3 sequence: CASSSIVGNEQFF. In DNA form, the CDR3 reads TGTGCCAGCAGCTCCATAGTGGGCAATGAGCAGTTCTTC. J is TRBJ2-1 and V is TRBV7-2, with unresolved D. Germline lookup yields CDR1 SGHTA and CDR2 FQGNSA. This CDR3 region has 13 residues. Trimming removed 4 bases from V and 6 bases from J, with 10 bases in between. The variable domain in full, with the rest retrieved from reference TRBV7-2 and TRBJ2-1, is GAGVSQSPSNKVTEKGKDVELRCDPISGHTALYWYRQSLGQGLEFLIYFQGNSAPDKSGLPSDRFSAERTGGSVSTLTIQRTQQEDSAVYLCASSSIVGNEQFFGPGTRLTVL.

The J gene is TRBJ1-6, the V gene TRBV7-2; D may be TRBD1 (5 bases). This CDR3 has 14 residues. The V and J ends lost 2 bases and 7 bases respectively, with 9 bases between them. Germline CDR1 SGHTA, CDR2 FQGNSA. The CDR3 DNA sequence: TGTGCCAGCAGCTTACAGGGTAGGAATTCACCCCTCCACTTT. It encodes CASSLQGRNSPLHF. Supplemented by reference TRBV7-2 and TRBJ1-6, the full variable domain reads GAGVSQSPSNKVTEKGKDVELRCDPISGHTALYWYRQSLGQGLEFLIYFQGNSAPDKSGLPSDRFSAERTGGSVSTLTIQRTQQEDSAVYLCASSLQGRNSPLHFGNGTRLTVT.

This clonotype has ten or more counts. A read error may account for a junction end that differs from germline. This chain joins TRBV12-3 or TRBV12-4 and TRBJ1-1; a possible D gene is TRBD1 (6 bases). This CDR3 region has 14 residues. CDR3 in amino acids: CASSLGQTNTEAFF. CDR3 in DNA: TGTGCCAGCAGCTTAGGACAGACGAACACTGAAGCTTTCTTT.

This clonotype has more than one count but fewer than ten. The chain couples TRBV5-5 to TRBJ1-4; no reliable D call. V was pared by 0 bases and J by 6 bases, with 12 bases between. CDR3 length equals 15 residues. Germline CDR1 and CDR2: SGHKS and YYEKEE (reference sequence). The CDR3 region is CASSLVGLTDEKLFF. In nucleotides, the CDR3 is TGTGCCAGCAGCTTGGTTGGCCTTACGGATGAAAAACTGTTTTTT.

This clonotype was counted only a few times. The chain is built from TRBV11-3 and TRBJ2-1; maybe TRBD1 (6 bases). The V gene lost 1 base and the J gene lost 6 bases, with 25 bases spanning the gap. Germline V gene sequence: CDR1 SGHNT, CDR2 YENEEA. This CDR3 region has 19 residues. DNA of the CDR3: TGTGCCAGCAGCTTAGGCACCCCTTGGGGGCCCCTTCAGGTCAATGAGCAGTTCTTC. Translated: CASSLGTPWGPLQVNEQFF.

This chain uses TRBV6-2 or TRBV6-3 with TRBJ2-7; D is unresolved. Germline CDR1 reads MNHEY; CDR2 reads SVGEGT. V was shortened by 4 bases and J by 0 bases, with 10 bases between the two germline ends. The CDR3 covers 14 residues. The CDR3 loop is CASSSADSSYEQYF. CDR3 DNA: TGTGCCAGCAGTTCTGCAGATAGCTCCTACGAGCAGTACTTC.

The gene calls are TRBV4-3 and TRBJ2-5; D remains ambiguous. The closer fit of TRBJ2-7 to the DNA end suggests the J call may be wrong. CDR1 is LGHNA and CDR2 is YSLEER in the germline V gene. The CDR3 spans 15 residues. The CDR3 nucleotides read TGCGCCAGCAGCCAAGAGCAACGAGAGGCCTACGAGCAGTACGTC. This codes for CASSQEQREAYEQYV.